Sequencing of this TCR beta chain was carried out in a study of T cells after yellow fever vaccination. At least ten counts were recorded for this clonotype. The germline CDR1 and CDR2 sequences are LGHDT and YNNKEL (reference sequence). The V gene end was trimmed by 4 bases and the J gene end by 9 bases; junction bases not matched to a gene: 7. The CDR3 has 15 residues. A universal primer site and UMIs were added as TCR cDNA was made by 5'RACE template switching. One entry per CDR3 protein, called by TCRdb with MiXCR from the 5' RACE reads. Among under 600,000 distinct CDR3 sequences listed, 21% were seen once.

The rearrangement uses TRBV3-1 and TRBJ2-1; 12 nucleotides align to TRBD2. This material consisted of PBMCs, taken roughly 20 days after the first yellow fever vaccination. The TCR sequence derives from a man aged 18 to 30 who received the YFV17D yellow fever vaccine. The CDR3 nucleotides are TGTGCCAGCAGCCCTCGGGCTAGCGGGGGGGCTGAGCAGTTCTTC. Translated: CASSPRASGGAEQFF.